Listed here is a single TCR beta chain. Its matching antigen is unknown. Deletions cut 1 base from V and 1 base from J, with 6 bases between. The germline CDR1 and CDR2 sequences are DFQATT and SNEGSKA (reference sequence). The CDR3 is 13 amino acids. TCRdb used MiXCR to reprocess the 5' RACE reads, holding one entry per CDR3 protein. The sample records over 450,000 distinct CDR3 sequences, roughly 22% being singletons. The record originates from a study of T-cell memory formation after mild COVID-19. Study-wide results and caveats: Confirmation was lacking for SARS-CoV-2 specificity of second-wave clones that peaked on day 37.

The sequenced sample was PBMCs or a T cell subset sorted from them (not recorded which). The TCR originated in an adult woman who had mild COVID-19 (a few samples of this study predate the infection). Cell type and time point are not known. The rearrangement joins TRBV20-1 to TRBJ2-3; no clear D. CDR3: CSARAAGTDTQYF. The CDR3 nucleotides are TGCAGTGCTAGAGCAGCCGGCACAGATACGCAGTATTTT.